The T cell receptor beta chain described here comes from a study of long-term antiretroviral therapy in people with HIV. On this clone: Its antigen is unidentified.

This CDR3 has 14 amino acids. V lost 6 bases, J lost 6 bases, and 9 bases stayed unmatched. Germline CDR1 MNHNS, CDR2 SASEGT. The authors ran the immunoSEQ assay, v3.0, at survey level. Only in-frame clones appear in the TCRdb table, and some are missing; sequencing was by immunoSEQ multiplex PCR. The data contain about 21,000 clones, 65% to 90% of them singletons. Study-level points and caveats: HIV repertoire CDR3 lengths ranged less widely than those of controls.

The sequencing used unsorted PBMCs, collected 0.1 years before starting antiretroviral therapy. V and J are TRBV6-1 and TRBJ1-1; 8 bases are a match to TRBD1. The source is a man in his forties or fifties with HIV. The CDR3 loop is CASRTGAPDAEAFF. The CDR3 region has the DNA TGTGCCAGCAGGACAGGGGCGCCCGACGCTGAAGCTTTCTTT.